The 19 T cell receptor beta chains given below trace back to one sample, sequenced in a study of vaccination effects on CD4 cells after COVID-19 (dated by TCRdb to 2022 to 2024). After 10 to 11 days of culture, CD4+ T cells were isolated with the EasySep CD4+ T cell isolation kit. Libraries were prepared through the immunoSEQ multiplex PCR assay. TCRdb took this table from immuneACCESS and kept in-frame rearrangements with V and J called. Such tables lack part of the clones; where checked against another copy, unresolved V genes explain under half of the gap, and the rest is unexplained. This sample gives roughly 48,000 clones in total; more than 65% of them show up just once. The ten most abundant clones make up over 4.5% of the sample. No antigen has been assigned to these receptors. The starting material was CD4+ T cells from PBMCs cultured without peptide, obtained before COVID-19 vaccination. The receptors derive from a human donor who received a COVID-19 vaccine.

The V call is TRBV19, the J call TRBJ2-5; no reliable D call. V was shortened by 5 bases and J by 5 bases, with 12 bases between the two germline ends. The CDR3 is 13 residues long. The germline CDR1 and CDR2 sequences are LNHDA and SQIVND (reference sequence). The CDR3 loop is CASSVGRMETQYF. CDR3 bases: TGTGCCAGTAGTGTGGGAAGAATGGAGACCCAGTACTTC.

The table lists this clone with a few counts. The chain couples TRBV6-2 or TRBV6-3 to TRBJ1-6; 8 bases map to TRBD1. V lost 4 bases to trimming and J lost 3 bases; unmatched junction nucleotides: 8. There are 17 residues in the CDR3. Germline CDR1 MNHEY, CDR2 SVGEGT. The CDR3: CASSSGQGIIYNSPLHF. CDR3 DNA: TGTGCCAGCAGTTCAGGACAGGGTATCATCTATAATTCACCCCTCCACTTT.

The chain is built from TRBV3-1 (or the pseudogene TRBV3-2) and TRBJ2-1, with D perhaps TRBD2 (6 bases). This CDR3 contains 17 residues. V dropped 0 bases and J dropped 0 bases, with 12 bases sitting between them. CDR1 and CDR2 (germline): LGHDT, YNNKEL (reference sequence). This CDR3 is CASSQDLARGSYNEQFF. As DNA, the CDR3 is TGTGCCAGCAGCCAAGATCTGGCGCGGGGCTCCTACAATGAGCAGTTCTTC.

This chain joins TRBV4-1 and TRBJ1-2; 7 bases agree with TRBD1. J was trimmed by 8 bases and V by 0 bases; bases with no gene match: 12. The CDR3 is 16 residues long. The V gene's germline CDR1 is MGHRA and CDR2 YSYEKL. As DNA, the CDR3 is TGCGCCAGCAGCCAAGACGGCGAAGGGGGCGCGGGGGGCTACACCTTC. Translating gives CASSQDGEGGAGGYTF.

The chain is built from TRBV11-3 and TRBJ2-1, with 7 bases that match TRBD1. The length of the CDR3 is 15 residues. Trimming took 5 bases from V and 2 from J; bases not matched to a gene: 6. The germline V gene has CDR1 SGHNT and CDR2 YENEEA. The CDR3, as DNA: TGTGCCAGCAGCACCGGGACAGCAACCTACAATGAGCAGTTCTTC. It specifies CASSTGTATYNEQFF.

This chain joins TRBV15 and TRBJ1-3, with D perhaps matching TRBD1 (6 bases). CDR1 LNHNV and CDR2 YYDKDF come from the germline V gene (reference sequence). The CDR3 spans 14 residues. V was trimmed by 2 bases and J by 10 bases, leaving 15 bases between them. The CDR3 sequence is CATSRTGDRSTIYF. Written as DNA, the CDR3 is TGTGCCACCAGCAGAACCGGCGACAGGTCAACCATATATTTT.

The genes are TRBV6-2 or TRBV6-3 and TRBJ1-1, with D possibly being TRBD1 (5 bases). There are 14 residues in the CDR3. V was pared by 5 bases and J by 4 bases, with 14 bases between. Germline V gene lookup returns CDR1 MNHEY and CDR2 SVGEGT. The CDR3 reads CASSALAGITEAFF. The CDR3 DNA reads TGTGCCAGCAGTGCACTAGCAGGGATCACTGAAGCTTTCTTT.

The CDR3 spells CASSYSAGSGNTIYF. CDR3 nucleotides: TGTGCCAGCAGTTACTCGGCAGGGAGTGGAAACACCATATATTTT. The chain carries TRBV6-2 or TRBV6-3 and TRBJ1-3, with a weak D call TRBD1 (5 bases). The CDR3 sequence is 15 residues long. Germline-derived CDR1 and CDR2 are MNHEY and SVGEGT. The V gene lost 0 bases and the J gene lost 3 bases, with 9 bases spanning the gap.

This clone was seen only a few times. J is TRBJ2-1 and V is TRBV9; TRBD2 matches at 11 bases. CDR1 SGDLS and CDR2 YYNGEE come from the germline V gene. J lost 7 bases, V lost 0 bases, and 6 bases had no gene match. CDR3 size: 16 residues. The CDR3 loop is CASSVALAGDGNEQFF. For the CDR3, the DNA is TGTGCCAGCAGCGTAGCACTAGCGGGAGATGGGAATGAGCAGTTCTTC.

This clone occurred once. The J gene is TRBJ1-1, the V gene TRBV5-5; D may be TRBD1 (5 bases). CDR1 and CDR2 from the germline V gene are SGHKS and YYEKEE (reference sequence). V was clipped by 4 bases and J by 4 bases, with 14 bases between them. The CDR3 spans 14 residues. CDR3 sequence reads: CASSPPGQGTEAFF. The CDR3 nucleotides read TGTGCCAGCAGCCCCCCGGGGCAGGGCACTGAAGCTTTCTTT. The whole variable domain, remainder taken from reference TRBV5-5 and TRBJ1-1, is DAGVTQSPTHLIKTRGQQVTLRCSPISGHKSVSWYQQVLGQGPQFIFQYYEKEERGRGNFPDRFSARQFPNYSSELNVNALLLGDSALYLCASSPPGQGTEAFFGQGTRLTVV.

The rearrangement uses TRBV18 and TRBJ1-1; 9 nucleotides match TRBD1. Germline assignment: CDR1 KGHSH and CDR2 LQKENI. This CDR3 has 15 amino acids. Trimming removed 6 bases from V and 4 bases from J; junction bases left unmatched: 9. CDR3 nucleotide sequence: TGTGCCAGCTCCCAGAGACAGGGGGTGAGCACTGAAGCTTTCTTT. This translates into CASSQRQGVSTEAFF.

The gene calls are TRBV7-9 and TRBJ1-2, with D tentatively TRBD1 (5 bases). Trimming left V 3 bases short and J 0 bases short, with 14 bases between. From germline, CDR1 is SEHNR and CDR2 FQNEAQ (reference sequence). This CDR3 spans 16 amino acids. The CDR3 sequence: CASSFGRGLANYGYTF. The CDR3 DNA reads TGTGCCAGCAGCTTTGGCCGGGGCCTAGCTAACTATGGCTACACCTTC.

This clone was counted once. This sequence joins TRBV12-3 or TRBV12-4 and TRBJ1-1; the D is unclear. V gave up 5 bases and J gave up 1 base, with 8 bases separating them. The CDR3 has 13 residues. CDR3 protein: CASSPRRNTEAFF. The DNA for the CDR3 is TGTGCCAGCAGTCCCAGACGGAACACTGAAGCTTTCTTT.

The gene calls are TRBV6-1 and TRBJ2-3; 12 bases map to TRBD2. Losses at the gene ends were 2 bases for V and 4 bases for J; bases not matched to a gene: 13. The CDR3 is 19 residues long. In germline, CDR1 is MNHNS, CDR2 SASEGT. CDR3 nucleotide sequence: TGTGCCAGCAGTGAATTGGGGTCTAGCGGGAGGGCCGTAGCAGATACGCAGTATTTT. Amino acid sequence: CASSELGSSGRAVADTQYF.

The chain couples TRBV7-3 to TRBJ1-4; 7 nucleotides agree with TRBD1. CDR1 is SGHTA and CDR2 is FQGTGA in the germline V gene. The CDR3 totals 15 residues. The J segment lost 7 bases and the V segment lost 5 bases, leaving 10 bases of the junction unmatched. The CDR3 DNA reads TGTGCCAGCAGCCTGACCGGGACAGCGGGTGAAAAACTGTTTTTT. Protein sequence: CASSLTGTAGEKLFF.

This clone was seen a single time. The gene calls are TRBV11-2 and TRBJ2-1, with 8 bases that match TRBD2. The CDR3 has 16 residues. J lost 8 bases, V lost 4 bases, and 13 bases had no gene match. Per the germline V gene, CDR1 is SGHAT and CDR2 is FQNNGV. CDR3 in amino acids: CASSSRWREVRDEQFF. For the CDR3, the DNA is TGTGCCAGCAGCTCCAGGTGGCGGGAGGTGCGGGATGAGCAGTTCTTC.

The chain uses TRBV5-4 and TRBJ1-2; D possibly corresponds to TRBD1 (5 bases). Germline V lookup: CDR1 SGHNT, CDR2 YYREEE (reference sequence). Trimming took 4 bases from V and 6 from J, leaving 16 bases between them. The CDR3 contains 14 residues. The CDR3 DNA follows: TGTGCCAGCAGCCCCGAACCCAGGGAGGATGGCTACACCTTC. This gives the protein CASSPEPREDGYTF.

CDR3 nucleotide sequence: TGCGCCAGCAGCCAAGATCGGACGTCGGTGGGCTATGGCTACACCTTC. Its protein is CASSQDRTSVGYGYTF. The chain is built from TRBV4-1 and TRBJ1-2; no clear D gene. Trimming left V 0 bases short and J 4 bases short, with 15 bases between. The germline CDR1 and CDR2 sequences are MGHRA and YSYEKL. The CDR3 is 16 amino acids.

For the CDR3, the DNA is TGTGCCAGCAGCCTTGGGCCAGGGACTAATGAAAAACTGTTTTTT. It is translated as CASSLGPGTNEKLFF. V usage is TRBV7-6 and J usage is TRBJ1-4; tentatively, D is TRBD1 (5 bases). Trimming cost V 5 bases and J 2 bases, with 12 bases left between them. Germline V gene data show CDR1 as SGHVS and CDR2 as FNYEAQ. CDR3 length equals 15 residues.